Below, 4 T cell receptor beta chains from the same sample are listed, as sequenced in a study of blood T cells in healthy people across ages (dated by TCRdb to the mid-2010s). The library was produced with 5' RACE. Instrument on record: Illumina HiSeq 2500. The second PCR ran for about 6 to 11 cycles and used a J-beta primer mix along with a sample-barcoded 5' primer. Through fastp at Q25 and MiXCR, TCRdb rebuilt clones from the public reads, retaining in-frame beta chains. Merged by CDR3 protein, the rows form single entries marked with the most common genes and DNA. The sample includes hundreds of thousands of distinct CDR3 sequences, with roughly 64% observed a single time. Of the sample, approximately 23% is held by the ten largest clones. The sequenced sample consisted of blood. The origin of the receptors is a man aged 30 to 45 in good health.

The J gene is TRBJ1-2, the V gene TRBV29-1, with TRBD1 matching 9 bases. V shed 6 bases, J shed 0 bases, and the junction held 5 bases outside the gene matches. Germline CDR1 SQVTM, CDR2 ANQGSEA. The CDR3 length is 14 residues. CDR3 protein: CSVGGTGSNYGYTF. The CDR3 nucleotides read TGCAGCGTCGGAGGGACAGGGTCTAACTATGGCTACACCTTC.

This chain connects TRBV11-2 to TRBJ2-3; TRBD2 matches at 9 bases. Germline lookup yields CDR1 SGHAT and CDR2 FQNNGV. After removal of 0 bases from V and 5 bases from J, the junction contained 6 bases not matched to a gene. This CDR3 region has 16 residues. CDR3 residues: CASSLDASGVIDTQYF. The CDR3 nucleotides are TGTGCCAGCAGCTTAGATGCTAGCGGGGTGATAGATACGCAGTATTTT.

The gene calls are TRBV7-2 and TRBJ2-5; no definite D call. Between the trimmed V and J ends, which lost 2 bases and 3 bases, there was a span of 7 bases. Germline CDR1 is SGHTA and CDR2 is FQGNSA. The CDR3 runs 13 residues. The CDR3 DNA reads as TGTGCCAGCAGCTTACCAGAAAAAGAGACCCAGTACTTC. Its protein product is CASSLPEKETQYF.

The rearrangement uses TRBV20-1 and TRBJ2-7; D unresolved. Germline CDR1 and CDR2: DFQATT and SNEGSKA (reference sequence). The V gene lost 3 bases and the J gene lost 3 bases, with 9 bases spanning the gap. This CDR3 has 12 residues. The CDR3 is CSASGHLYEQYF. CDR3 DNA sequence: TGCAGTGCTAGTGGGCACCTCTACGAGCAGTACTTC.